This TCR beta chain was identified in a study of T-cell reconstitution after alpha-beta-depleted transplantation in children. Notes on the study in general: Reported findings indicate that, about two months after transplant, alpha-beta T cells came from several hundred expanded clones, which were derived from non-depleted graft cells.

There are 13 residues in the CDR3. Trimming cost V 0 bases and J 14 bases, with 14 bases left between them. CDR1 is LNHNV and CDR2 is YYDKDF in the germline V gene (reference sequence). This clonotype was counted at least ten times. No antigen is known for it. The authors prepared the TCRbeta library with unique molecular identifiers. Each CDR3 protein is one row after TCRdb ran MiXCR on the PCR reads. The sample has approximately 290,000 distinct CDR3 sequences; roughly 12% are singletons. This TCR derives from a male patient between 2 and 10 years old who had a stem cell transplant for chronic granulomatous disease, so the T cells may come from the graft donor. V is TRBV15 and J is TRBJ2-4, with D possibly being TRBD1 (6 bases). The sequencing here drew on peripheral blood, taken 180 days after TCRalphabeta/CD19-depleted stem cell transplant. CDR3 sequence reads: CATSRDLKGDEYF. The CDR3 DNA reads TGTGCCACCAGCAGAGATCTTAAGGGGGATGAGTACTTC.